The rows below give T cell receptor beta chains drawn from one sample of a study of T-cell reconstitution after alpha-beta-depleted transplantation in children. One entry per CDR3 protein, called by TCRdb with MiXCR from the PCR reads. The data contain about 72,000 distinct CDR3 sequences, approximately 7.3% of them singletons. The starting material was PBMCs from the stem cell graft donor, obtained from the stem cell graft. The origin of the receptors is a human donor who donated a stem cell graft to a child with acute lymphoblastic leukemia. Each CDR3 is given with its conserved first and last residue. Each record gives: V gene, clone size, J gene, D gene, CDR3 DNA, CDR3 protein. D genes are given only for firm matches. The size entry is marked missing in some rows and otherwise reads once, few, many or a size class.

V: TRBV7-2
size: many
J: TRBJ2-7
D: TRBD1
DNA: TGTGCCAGCAGCTACCGCCTGGGGACAGGGGTCACCTACGAGCAGTACTTC
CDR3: CASSYRLGTGVTYEQYF

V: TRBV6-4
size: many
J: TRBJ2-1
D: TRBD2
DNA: TGTGCCAGCAGTGATGTAGCGGGGAGCTACAATGAGCAGTTCTTC
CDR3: CASSDVAGSYNEQFF

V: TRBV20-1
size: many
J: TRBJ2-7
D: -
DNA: TGCAGTGCTGTTCGGGGTAGGTCCTACGAGCAGTACTTC
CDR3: CSAVRGRSYEQYF

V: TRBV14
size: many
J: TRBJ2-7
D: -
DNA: TGTGCCAGCAGCCAAGGCAAAGTCTATTACGAGCAGTACTTC
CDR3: CASSQGKVYYEQYF

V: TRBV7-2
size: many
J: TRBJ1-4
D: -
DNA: TGTGCCAGCAGCTTATTTGGGCCTGATAAAAAACTGTTTTTT
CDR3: CASSLFGPDKKLFF

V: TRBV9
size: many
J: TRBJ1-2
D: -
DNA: TGTGCCAGCAGCGTAGCTGCTCAGGGGAGCCCCTATGGCTACACCTTC
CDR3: CASSVAAQGSPYGYTF

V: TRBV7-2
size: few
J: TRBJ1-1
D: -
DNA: TGTGCCAGCAGCTTAGACGCGCCTGAAGCTTTCTTT
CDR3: CASSLDAPEAFF

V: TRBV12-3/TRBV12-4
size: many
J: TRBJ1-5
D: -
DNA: TGTGCCAGCAGTTTGGTCTTTCAGGGTGGCAATCAGCCCCAGCATTTT
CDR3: CASSLVFQGGNQPQHF

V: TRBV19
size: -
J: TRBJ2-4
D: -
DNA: TGTGCCAGTAGTATAGCGGGGCAAAGGGTCAAAAACATTCAGTACTTC
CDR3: CASSIAGQRVKNIQYF

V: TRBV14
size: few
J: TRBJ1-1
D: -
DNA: TGTGCCAGCAGCCAAGATTGGACCGCGAACACTGAAGCTTTCTTT
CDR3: CASSQDWTANTEAFF

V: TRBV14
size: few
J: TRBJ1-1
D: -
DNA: TGTGCCAGCAGCCAAGATTTATGGAACACTGAAGCTTTCTTT
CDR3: CASSQDLWNTEAFF

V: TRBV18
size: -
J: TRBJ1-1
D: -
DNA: TGTGCCAGCTCCCTTAAGACCCAGGGGCAGAACACTGAAGCTTTTTTT
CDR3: CASSLKTQGQNTEAFF

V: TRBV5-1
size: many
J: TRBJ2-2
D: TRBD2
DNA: TGCGCCAGCAGCTCCCCACTAGCGGGAAACACCGGGGAGCTGTTTTTT
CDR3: CASSSPLAGNTGELFF

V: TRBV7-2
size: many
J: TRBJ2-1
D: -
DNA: TGTGCCAGCAGCTTAGCACAGGACCCCTACAATGAGCAGTTCTTC
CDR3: CASSLAQDPYNEQFF

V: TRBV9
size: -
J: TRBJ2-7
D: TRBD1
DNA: TGTGCCAGCAGCCCACAGGGGGCGTCCTACGAGCAGTACTTC
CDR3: CASSPQGASYEQYF

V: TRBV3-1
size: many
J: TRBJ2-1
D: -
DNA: TGTGCCAGCAGCCAAGATCGATGGGGGACCTACAATGAGCAGTTCTTC
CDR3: CASSQDRWGTYNEQFF

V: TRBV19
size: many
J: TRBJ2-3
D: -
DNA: TGTGCCAGTAGTATAACCGGCACAGATACGCAGTATTTT
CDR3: CASSITGTDTQYF

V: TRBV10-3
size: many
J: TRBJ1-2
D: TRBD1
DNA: TGTGCCATCAGAGGGGACAGGGCCATTTATGGCTACACCTTC
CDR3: CAIRGDRAIYGYTF

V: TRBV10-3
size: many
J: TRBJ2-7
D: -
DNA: TGTGCCATCAGTGAAGGCTTTTCCTACGAGCAGTACTTC
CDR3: CAISEGFSYEQYF

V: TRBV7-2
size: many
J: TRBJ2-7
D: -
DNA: TGTGCCAGCAGCTTAGGGGGCTCCGGCTACGAGCAGTACTTC
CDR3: CASSLGGSGYEQYF

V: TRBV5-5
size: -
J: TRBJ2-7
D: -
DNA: TGTGCCAGCAGCTGGGGGGGGGGGGCGACCGAGCAGTACTTC
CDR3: CASSWGGGATEQYF

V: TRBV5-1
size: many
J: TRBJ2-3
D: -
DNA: TGCGCCAGCACGGAGACAGATACGCAGTATTTT
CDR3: CASTETDTQYF